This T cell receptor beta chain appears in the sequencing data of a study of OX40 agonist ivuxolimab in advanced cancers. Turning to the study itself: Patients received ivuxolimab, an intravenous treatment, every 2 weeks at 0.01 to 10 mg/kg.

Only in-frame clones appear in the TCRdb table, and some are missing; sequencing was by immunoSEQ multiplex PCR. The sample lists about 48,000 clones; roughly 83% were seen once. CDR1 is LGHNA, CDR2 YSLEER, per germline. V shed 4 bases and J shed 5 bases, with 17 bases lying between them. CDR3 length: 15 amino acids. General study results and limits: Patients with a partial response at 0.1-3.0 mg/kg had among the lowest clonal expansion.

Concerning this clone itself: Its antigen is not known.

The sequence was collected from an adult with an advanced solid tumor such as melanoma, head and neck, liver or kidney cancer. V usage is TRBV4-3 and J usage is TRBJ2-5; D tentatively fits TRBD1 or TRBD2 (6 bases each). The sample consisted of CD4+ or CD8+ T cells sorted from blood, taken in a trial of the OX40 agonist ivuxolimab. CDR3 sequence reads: CASSPRGGRGETQYF. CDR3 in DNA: TGCGCCAGCAGCCCTCGTGGGGGGCGAGGGGAGACCCAGTACTTC.